The 22 T cell receptor beta chains in this list originate from one sample, sequenced in a study of blood T cell repertoires in COVID-19. This table comes from immunoSEQ multiplex PCR, and its TCRdb copy is limited to in-frame clones, with some not included. The sample has approximately 250,000 clones; about 86% are singletons. The sample comprised PBMCs or T cells enriched from blood (not recorded which). Source of these receptors: a man aged 25-45 years with acute COVID-19.

This chain links TRBV29-1 with TRBJ2-5, with D perhaps TRBD2 (7 bases). Germline-derived CDR1 and CDR2 are SQVTM and ANQGSEA. CDR3 length: 14 residues. V lost 6 bases and J lost 0, with 14 bases in between. The CDR3 sequence is CSVAGARDQETQYF. The CDR3 region has the DNA TGCAGCGTGGCGGGGGCCAGGGACCAAGAGACCCAGTACTTC.

This clone occurred once. The chain links TRBV10-3 to TRBJ1-4; a weak D match, TRBD1 (5 bases). The germline V gene has CDR1 ENHRY and CDR2 SYGVKD. V was clipped by 5 bases and J by 5 bases, with 9 bases between them. CDR3 length equals 13 residues. This CDR3 is CAISSTENEKLFF. DNA for the CDR3: TGTGCCATCAGTTCGACAGAGAATGAAAAACTGTTTTTT.

This clone was detected only a few times. The chain employs TRBV6-5 and TRBJ2-2; possible D gene TRBD1, 6 bases. V lost 6 bases to trimming and J lost 1 base, with 9 bases between them. Germline V gene data show CDR1 as MNHEY and CDR2 as SVGAGI. This CDR3 region has 14 residues. CDR3 sequence (DNA): TGTGCCAGCAGAGTGGACAGGAACACCGGGGAGCTGTTTTTT. Translated: CASRVDRNTGELFF.

The rearrangement links TRBV9 to TRBJ2-1; 9 bases are shared with TRBD2. The J segment lost 7 bases and the V segment lost 6 bases, leaving 8 bases of the junction unmatched. Per the germline V gene, CDR1 is SGDLS and CDR2 is YYNGEE. The CDR3 consists of 14 residues. The CDR3 coding sequence is TGTGCCAGCAACGGGGGCGGGAGGGTGAATGAGCAGTTCTTC. It yields the protein CASNGGGRVNEQFF.

V gene TRBV5-6 combines with J gene TRBJ1-1; no definite D call. Trimming cost V 2 bases and J 0 bases, with 8 bases left between them. Per germline, CDR1 SGHDT and CDR2 YYEEEE. The CDR3 length is 14 residues. The DNA for the CDR3 is TGTGCCAGCAGCTTCAGAGGTCTGAACACTGAAGCTTTCTTT. Translation gives CASSFRGLNTEAFF.

This clone showed up just a few times. This rearrangement joins TRBV11-3 to TRBJ2-7; D is uncertain. Trimming left V 5 bases short and J 5 bases short, with 13 bases between. The CDR3 totals 13 residues. Germline CDR1 and CDR2: SGHNT and YENEEA. In DNA form, the CDR3 reads TGTGCCAGCAGCCGAGAAGCACCGGACGAGCAGTACGTC. It is translated as CASSREAPDEQYV.

This chain links TRBV7-9 with TRBJ2-3; 7 nucleotides match TRBD1. The trim removed 4 bases at V and 0 bases at J, leaving 4 bases unmatched. The CDR3 contains 15 residues. CDR1 is SEHNR and CDR2 is FQNEAQ in the germline V gene (reference sequence). CDR3 region: CASSSRQGSTDTQYF. The CDR3 region has the DNA TGTGCCAGCAGCTCCCGACAGGGTAGCACAGATACGCAGTATTTT.

The chain combines TRBV5-6 with TRBJ2-2; maybe TRBD1 (5 bases). The CDR3 length is 15 residues. V shed 3 bases and J shed 7 bases, with 16 bases lying between them. Germline CDR1 SGHDT, CDR2 YYEEEE. Here the CDR3 DNA reads TGTGCCAGCAGCTACCCGACAGTTTCCGGCGGGGAGCTGTTTTTT. Its protein product is CASSYPTVSGGELFF.

The gene calls are TRBV7-3 and TRBJ1-5; the D is unclear. This CDR3 is built from 13 residues. V shed 5 bases and J shed 6 bases, with 11 bases lying between them. Germline V gene lookup returns CDR1 SGHTA and CDR2 FQGTGA. The chain's CDR3 is CASSPGLGQPQHF. As DNA, the CDR3 is TGTGCCAGCAGCCCCGGGTTGGGTCAGCCCCAGCATTTT.

The chain uses TRBV7-9 and TRBJ1-2; perhaps TRBD1 as D (5 bases). This CDR3 has 14 residues. The germline CDR1 and CDR2 sequences are SEHNR and FQNEAQ (reference sequence). Trimming removed 0 bases at V and 5 bases at J, with 10 bases between. The CDR3 region has the DNA TGTGCCAGCAGCTTAGCCAGGGTGGGTTATGGCTACACCTTC. This gives the protein CASSLARVGYGYTF.

The chain joins TRBV28 to TRBJ1-3, with D possibly being TRBD1 (6 bases). Trimming removed 7 bases from V and 4 bases from J, with 17 bases in between. Germline CDR1 MDHEN, CDR2 SYDVKM. CDR3 size: 15 residues. The CDR3 coding sequence is TGTGCCAGCACCTCAGGGGCAGGGTCCGGAAACACCATATATTTT. It codes for CASTSGAGSGNTIYF.

The chain couples TRBV15 to TRBJ1-2, with 8 bases identical to TRBD1. This CDR3 has 15 residues. The V segment lost 0 bases and the J segment 3 bases; nucleotides outside the gene matches: 3. The germline CDR1 and CDR2 sequences are LNHNV and YYDKDF (reference sequence). The CDR3 loop reads CATSRDRGRDYGYTF. The CDR3 DNA sequence: TGTGCCACCAGCAGAGACAGGGGGCGCGACTATGGCTACACCTTC.

V usage is TRBV7-2 and J usage is TRBJ2-5; TRBD2 aligns across 10 bases. Germline lookup yields CDR1 SGHTA and CDR2 FQGNSA. The CDR3 loop spans 15 amino acids. V shed 0 bases and J 3 bases; nucleotides not matched to a gene: 1. CDR3: CASSLALAGKETQYF. The DNA for the CDR3 is TGTGCCAGCAGCTTAGCACTAGCGGGAAAAGAGACCCAGTACTTC.

This chain uses TRBV19 with TRBJ2-5; 10 nucleotides match TRBD1. The CDR3 totals 14 residues. Germline V gene data show CDR1 as LNHDA and CDR2 as SQIVND (reference sequence). The trim removed 5 bases at V and 7 bases at J, leaving 7 bases unmatched. CDR3 DNA: TGTGCCAGTAGTCCTCGACAGGGGGCAGGGACCCAGTACTTC. Its translation: CASSPRQGAGTQYF.

The chain has TRBV14 and TRBJ2-6, with D tentatively TRBD2 (5 bases). Trimming left V 4 bases short and J 5 bases short, with 9 bases between. Germline V gene data show CDR1 as SGHDN and CDR2 as FVKESK. The CDR3 totals 14 residues. CDR3: CASSLSGRANVLTF. The DNA for the CDR3 is TGTGCCAGCAGCCTGTCGGGGAGGGCCAACGTCCTGACTTTC.

The gene calls are TRBV2 and TRBJ2-3; 10 bases line up with TRBD2. The CDR3 contains 15 residues. V dropped 3 bases and J dropped 3; count of bases not matched to a gene: 3. Per the germline V gene, CDR1 is SNHLY and CDR2 is FYNNEI. The CDR3 sequence is CASSDASGSTDTQYF. The CDR3 DNA sequence: TGTGCCAGCAGTGACGCTAGCGGGAGTACAGATACGCAGTATTTT.

The chain couples TRBV18 to TRBJ1-4; D not resolved. Trimming pared 6 bases from V and 0 bases from J, leaving 11 bases between. Per germline, CDR1 KGHSH and CDR2 LQKENI. The CDR3 is 15 amino acids. This CDR3 reads CASSFNTATNEKLFF. The CDR3 region has the DNA TGTGCCAGCTCCTTCAATACAGCAACTAATGAAAAACTGTTTTTT.

The chain couples TRBV15 to TRBJ1-4, with D tentatively TRBD1 (5 bases). The V end lost 5 bases, the J end lost 5 bases, and 15 bases lay between the germline ends. The CDR3 length is 15 residues. Looked up from germline, CDR1 is LNHNV and CDR2 is YYDKDF (reference sequence). The CDR3 sequence: CATSSRQLGNEKLFF. The CDR3 DNA reads TGTGCCACCAGCTCTCGACAGCTTGGGAATGAAAAACTGTTTTTT.

Details on this clone: An end of the junction does not agree with germline; a read error may underlie this. V gene TRBV5-1 combines with J gene TRBJ2-3; TRBD1 matches at 9 bases. This CDR3 is 15 amino acids long. Germline loops: CDR1 SGHRS, CDR2 YFSETQ. CDR3 protein: CASSLGTGNTDTQYF. The CDR3 DNA sequence: TGTGCCAGCAGCTTGGGGACAGGGAACACAGATACGCAGTATTTT.

The genes are TRBV5-1 and TRBJ2-2; possibly TRBD1 for D (5 bases). The CDR3 runs to 14 residues. CDR1 and CDR2 (germline): SGHRS, YFSETQ. V was clipped by 2 bases and J by 6 bases, with 11 bases between them. CDR3 nucleotide sequence: TGCGCCAGCAGCTTTCAGGGTAGGGCCGGGGAGCTGTTTTTT. Translating gives CASSFQGRAGELFF.

V is TRBV6-2 or TRBV6-3 and J is TRBJ2-1, with D hard to call. This CDR3 is built from 12 residues. Germline CDR1 is MNHEY and CDR2 is SVGEGT. The V gene lost 6 bases and the J gene lost 7 bases, with 10 bases spanning the gap. CDR3 in amino acids: CASSLDSNEQFF. In nucleotides, the CDR3 is TGTGCCAGCAGCCTAGATAGTAATGAGCAGTTCTTC.

The chain links TRBV11-2 to TRBJ2-7; a possible D gene is TRBD1 (5 bases). The germline gives CDR1 SGHAT, CDR2 FQNNGV. The CDR3 sequence is 13 residues long. Trimming cost V 5 bases and J 4 bases, with 12 bases left between them. The CDR3 reads CASSITSGYEQYV. The CDR3, as DNA: TGTGCCAGCAGCATAACCTCAGGGTACGAGCAGTACGTC.